The 10 T cell receptor beta chains in this list originate from one sample, sequenced in a study of graft-versus-host responses after intestinal transplantation. TCRdb's copy holds only in-frame clones and misses some; the assay was immunoSEQ multiplex PCR. The sample has about 88,000 clones; about 94% are singletons. No antigen has been assigned to these receptors. The sample was unstimulated CD4+ T cells sorted from spleen or lymph node cells, taken before transplant. Source of these receptors: a human donor who was the organ donor for an intestinal transplant.

The gene calls are TRBV6-5 and TRBJ1-2; D remains unclear. Germline V gene lookup returns CDR1 MNHEY and CDR2 SVGAGI. The ends were cut back, 6 bases at V and 5 bases at J, with 13 bases in the middle. This CDR3 has 13 amino acids. The CDR3 reads CASRPLGDYGYTF. As DNA, the CDR3 is TGTGCCAGCAGGCCGTTGGGAGATTATGGCTACACCTTC.

The chain employs TRBV2 and TRBJ1-3; maybe TRBD1 (5 bases). The CDR3 is 17 residues long. The V end was cut by 5 bases, the J end by 0 bases, with 17 bases between. Germline CDR1 and CDR2: SNHLY and FYNNEI. The chain's CDR3 is CASSSRDRKHSGNTIYF. In DNA, the CDR3 is TGTGCCAGCAGTTCGAGGGACCGCAAACACTCTGGAAACACCATATATTTT.

V and J are TRBV5-4 and TRBJ1-2, with 8 nucleotides matching TRBD1. The germline CDR1 and CDR2 sequences are SGHNT and YYREEE (reference sequence). V trimming: 9 bases; J trimming: 6 bases; junction bases outside the gene matches: 10. The CDR3 has 13 residues. The CDR3 nucleotides read TGTGCCATAATACCCCGGACAGGGCATGGCTACACCTTC. Its protein product is CAIIPRTGHGYTF. Based on the CDR3 plus reference TRBV5-4 and TRBJ1-2, the full variable domain is ETGVTQSPTHLIKTRGQQVTLRCSSQSGHNTVSWYQQALGQGPQFIFQYYREEENGRGNFPPRFSGLQFPNYSSELNVNALELDDSALYLCAIIPRTGHGYTFGSGTRLTVV.

The count of this clone is one. This chain joins TRBV20-1 and TRBJ1-2; D gene uncertain. The CDR3 sequence is 10 residues long. V lost 6 bases to trimming and J lost 4 bases, with 6 bases between them. Germline values: CDR1 DFQATT, CDR2 SNEGSKA (reference sequence). This chain's CDR3 is CSAPGYGYTF. In DNA form, the CDR3 reads TGCAGTGCCCCAGGCTATGGCTACACCTTC.

As concerns this clone: The junction shows a germline mismatch at one end, possibly a read error. The chain couples TRBV7-7 to TRBJ2-5, with TRBD2 identical over 15 bases. From germline, CDR1 is SSHAT and CDR2 FNYEAQ (reference sequence). This CDR3 is built from 18 residues. For the CDR3, the DNA is TGTGCTAGCAGCTTGGGACGGACTAGCGGGGGGGAGGGAGAGACCCAGTACTTC. Translation: CASSLGRTSGGEGETQYF.

The chain links TRBV5-1 to TRBJ1-1; D is possibly TRBD1 (6 bases). Trimming left V 4 bases short and J 0 bases short, with 19 bases between. Germline V CDR1 and CDR2: SGHRS, YFSETQ. The CDR3 is made up of 17 amino acids. The CDR3 DNA reads TGCGCCAGCAGCCGAGAACCGGACAGATATATGAACACTGAAGCTTTCTTT. Amino acid sequence: CASSREPDRYMNTEAFF.

This rearrangement joins TRBV11-2 to TRBJ2-3; 11 bases are shared with TRBD2. Germline CDR1 is SGHAT and CDR2 is FQNNGV. J lost 3 bases, V lost 5 bases, and 7 bases had no gene match. This CDR3 is built from 16 residues. CDR3 nucleotides: TGTGCCAGCAGCCGATTTCTAGCGGGGGGTACAGATACGCAGTATTTT. Its protein is CASSRFLAGGTDTQYF.

The chain joins TRBV7-2 to TRBJ1-1; perhaps TRBD1 as D (6 bases). The ends were cut back, 4 bases at V and 1 base at J, with 16 bases in the middle. This CDR3 spans 16 amino acids. The germline gives CDR1 SGHTA, CDR2 FQGNSA. CDR3 DNA: TGTGCCAGCAGCTCACCCACCGGGACAAGGAACACTGAAGCTTTCTTT. Encoded protein: CASSSPTGTRNTEAFF.

This rearrangement joins TRBV6-4 to TRBJ1-5; D is undetermined. With 3 bases removed from V and 7 bases from J, the gap between germline ends came to 10 bases. Germline V gene sequence: CDR1 MRHNA, CDR2 SNTAGT. CDR3 size: 13 residues. CDR3 bases: TGTGCCAGCAGTGATGAGGTCGGGCAGCCCCAGCATTTT. Translating it yields CASSDEVGQPQHF.

V usage is TRBV5-1 and J usage is TRBJ2-5; 8 bases agree with TRBD2. The CDR3 sequence is 14 residues long. Germline loops: CDR1 SGHRS, CDR2 YFSETQ. J gave up 5 bases and V 4 bases, and 7 bases lay outside the gene matches. CDR3 in DNA: TGCGCCAGCAGCGGCGCGGGGGGCCGGGAGACCCAGTACTTC. Its protein product is CASSGAGGRETQYF.